This paragraph covers one T cell receptor (beta chain) sequence. Its antigen is undetermined. This record belongs to a study of radiotherapy plus CTLA-4 blockade in lung cancer. The wider study: In about 20% of patients, objective responses were seen; 31% had disease control.

Whole-study findings and limits: TCR clones from tumors expanded in blood after radiotherapy plus ipilimumab. Reportedly, early blood T cell clone dynamics best predicted response, with interferon-beta.

The protocol was immunoSEQ multiplex PCR, while the TCRdb copy is restricted to in-frame clones and leaves out a portion. Of around 56,000 clones listed, approximately 80% are singletons. Germline loops: CDR1 MDHEN, CDR2 SYDVKM. After removal of 6 bases from V and 7 bases from J, the junction contained 24 bases not matched to a gene. The CDR3 extends over 20 amino acids. The sequencing used peripheral blood, collected from a patient treated with radiotherapy plus ipilimumab. The receptor's source is a human donor with non-small cell lung cancer who had a complete response to radiotherapy plus ipilimumab. The chain employs TRBV28 and TRBJ1-6; 7 bases match TRBD1. CDR3 amino acids: CASSPGPGQIGGKGNSPLHF. The CDR3 region has the DNA TGTGCCAGCAGCCCTGGGCCGGGACAGATCGGCGGAAAGGGAAATTCACCCCTCCACTTT.